A selection of T cell receptor beta chains follows, all from one sample in a study of T cells after yellow fever vaccination. Each CDR3 protein gets one entry after TCRdb re-called the 5' RACE reads with MiXCR. The data contain about 550,000 distinct CDR3 sequences, over 15% of them singletons. The sequenced sample was PBMCs, obtained 15 days after the yellow fever booster vaccination. These receptors were taken from a man aged 25-45 years who received the YFV17D yellow fever vaccine. Both conserved end residues are part of each CDR3. The D gene is left open where the match is weak. Size tells how often a clone was seen (once, few, many) or the class of an expanded clone, and some rows leave it out.

d_gene: TRBD2
len: 16
v_gene: TRBV6-5
abundance: -
j_gene: TRBJ2-7
CDR3aa: CASSYGSSGVSYEQYF
CDR3nt: TGTGCCAGCAGTTACGGTAGTAGCGGGGTCTCCTACGAGCAGTACTTC

d_gene: -
len: 12
v_gene: TRBV5-1
abundance: -
j_gene: TRBJ2-1
CDR3aa: CASSFNLNEQFF
CDR3nt: TGCGCCAGCAGCTTTAACCTCAATGAGCAGTTCTTC

d_gene: -
len: 14
v_gene: TRBV14
abundance: few
j_gene: TRBJ2-2
CDR3aa: CASRLRTSTGELFF
CDR3nt: TGTGCCAGCAGACTTCGGACGAGCACCGGGGAGCTGTTTTTT

d_gene: TRBD2
len: 17
v_gene: TRBV28
abundance: few
j_gene: TRBJ2-7
CDR3aa: CASSRTSGRSWLNEQYF
CDR3nt: TGTGCCAGCAGTAGAACTAGCGGGAGGAGTTGGTTGAACGAGCAGTACTTC

d_gene: -
len: 13
v_gene: TRBV7-9
abundance: -
j_gene: TRBJ2-5
CDR3aa: CASSLGGPQTQYF
CDR3nt: TGTGCCAGCAGCTTAGGGGGACCTCAGACCCAGTACTTC

d_gene: TRBD2
len: 15
v_gene: TRBV20-1
abundance: few
j_gene: TRBJ2-1
CDR3aa: CSARDGAGAYNEQFF
CDR3nt: TGCAGTGCTAGAGATGGAGCGGGAGCCTACAATGAGCAGTTCTTC

d_gene: TRBD2
len: 14
v_gene: TRBV20-1
abundance: -
j_gene: TRBJ2-5
CDR3aa: CSGWSSGRSGTQYF
CDR3nt: TGCAGTGGGTGGTCTAGCGGGAGATCTGGGACCCAGTACTTC

d_gene: -
len: 11
v_gene: TRBV6-5
abundance: -
j_gene: TRBJ2-7
CDR3aa: CASSYQNKQYF
CDR3nt: TGTGCCAGCAGTTACCAGAACAAGCAGTACTTC

d_gene: TRBD2
len: 19
v_gene: TRBV3-1
abundance: few
j_gene: TRBJ2-7
CDR3aa: CASSQERLAGTSPLYEQYF
CDR3nt: TGTGCCAGCAGCCAAGAGAGGTTGGCCGGGACTAGCCCCCTCTACGAGCAGTACTTC

d_gene: TRBD2
len: 17
v_gene: TRBV15
abundance: few
j_gene: TRBJ2-1
CDR3aa: CATSRDQHGRWYNEQFF
CDR3nt: TGTGCCACCAGCAGAGACCAGCACGGGAGGTGGTACAATGAGCAGTTCTTC

d_gene: TRBD1
len: 14
v_gene: TRBV24-1
abundance: few
j_gene: TRBJ2-1
CDR3aa: CATSVYRGVREQFF
CDR3nt: TGTGCCACCAGTGTTTACAGGGGAGTCAGGGAGCAGTTCTTC

d_gene: -
len: 13
v_gene: TRBV7-2
abundance: -
j_gene: TRBJ2-7
CDR3aa: CASSLATGSEQYF
CDR3nt: TGTGCCAGCAGCTTAGCGACCGGGAGCGAGCAGTACTTC

d_gene: -
len: 15
v_gene: TRBV9
abundance: -
j_gene: TRBJ2-1
CDR3aa: CASSVETGRYNEQFF
CDR3nt: TGTGCCAGCAGCGTAGAGACAGGCCGCTACAATGAGCAGTTCTTC

d_gene: -
len: 16
v_gene: TRBV9
abundance: -
j_gene: TRBJ1-2
CDR3aa: CASSVGSLGMGYGYTF
CDR3nt: TGTGCCAGCAGCGTAGGATCACTGGGTATGGGGTATGGCTACACCTTC

d_gene: TRBD1
len: 14
v_gene: TRBV20-1
abundance: -
j_gene: TRBJ2-2
CDR3aa: CSAPGQGNTGELFF
CDR3nt: TGCAGTGCACCGGGACAGGGGAACACCGGGGAGCTGTTTTTT

d_gene: TRBD1
len: 16
v_gene: TRBV20-1
abundance: few
j_gene: TRBJ2-3
CDR3aa: CSALTGTGASTDTQYF
CDR3nt: TGCAGTGCTCTTACGGGGACAGGAGCGAGCACAGATACGCAGTATTTT

d_gene: -
len: 12
v_gene: TRBV18
abundance: few
j_gene: TRBJ2-7
CDR3aa: CASSSQGAEQYF
CDR3nt: TGTGCCAGCTCGTCACAGGGCGCCGAGCAGTACTTC